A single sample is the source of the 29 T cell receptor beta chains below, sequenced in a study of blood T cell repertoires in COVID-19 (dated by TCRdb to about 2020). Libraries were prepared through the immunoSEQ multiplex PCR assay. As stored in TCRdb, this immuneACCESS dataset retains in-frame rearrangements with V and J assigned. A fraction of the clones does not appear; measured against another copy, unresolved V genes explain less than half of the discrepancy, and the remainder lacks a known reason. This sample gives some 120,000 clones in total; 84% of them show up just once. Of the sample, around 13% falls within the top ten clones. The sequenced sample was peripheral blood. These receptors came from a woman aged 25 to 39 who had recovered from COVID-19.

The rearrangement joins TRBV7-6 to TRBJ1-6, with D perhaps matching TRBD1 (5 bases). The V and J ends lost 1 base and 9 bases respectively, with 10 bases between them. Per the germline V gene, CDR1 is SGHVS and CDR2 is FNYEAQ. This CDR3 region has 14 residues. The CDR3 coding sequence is TGTGCCAGCAGCTTAGGGCCCGGGGGTTCACCCCTCCACTTT. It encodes CASSLGPGGSPLHF. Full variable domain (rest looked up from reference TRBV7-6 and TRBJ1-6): GAGVSQSPRYKVTKRGQDVALRCDPISGHVSLYWYRQALGQGPEFLTYFNYEAQQDKSGLPNDRFSAERPEGSISTLTIQRTEQRDSAMYRCASSLGPGGSPLHFGNGTRLTVT.

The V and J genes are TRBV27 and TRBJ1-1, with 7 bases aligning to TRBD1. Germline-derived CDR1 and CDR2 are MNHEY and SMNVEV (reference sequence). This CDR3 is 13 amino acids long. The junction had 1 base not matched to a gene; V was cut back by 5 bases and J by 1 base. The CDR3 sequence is CASSNRGNTEAFF. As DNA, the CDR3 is TGTGCCAGCAGTAACAGGGGGAACACTGAAGCTTTCTTT.

The CDR3 DNA follows: TGTGCCAGCAGCTTGTGGGAGACTGAAGCTTTCTTT. As protein: CASSLWETEAFF. The V and J genes are TRBV5-6 and TRBJ1-1; D gene unclear. From germline, CDR1 is SGHDT and CDR2 YYEEEE. The CDR3 loop spans 12 amino acids. Trimming removed 1 base at V and 5 bases at J, with 6 bases between.

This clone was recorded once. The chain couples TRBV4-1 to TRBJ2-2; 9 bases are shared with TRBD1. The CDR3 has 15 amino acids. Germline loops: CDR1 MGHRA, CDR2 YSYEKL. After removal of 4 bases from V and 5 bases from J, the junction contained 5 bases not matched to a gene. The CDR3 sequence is CASSRWGQGTGELFF. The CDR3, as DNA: TGCGCCAGCAGCCGGTGGGGACAGGGTACCGGGGAGCTGTTTTTT.

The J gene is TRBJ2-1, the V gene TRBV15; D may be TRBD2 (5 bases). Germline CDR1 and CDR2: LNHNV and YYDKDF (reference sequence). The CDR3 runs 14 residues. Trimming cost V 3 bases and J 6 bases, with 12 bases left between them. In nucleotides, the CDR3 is TGTGCCACCAGCAGCACTAGATCAGGCAATGAGCAGTTCTTC. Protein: CATSSTRSGNEQFF.

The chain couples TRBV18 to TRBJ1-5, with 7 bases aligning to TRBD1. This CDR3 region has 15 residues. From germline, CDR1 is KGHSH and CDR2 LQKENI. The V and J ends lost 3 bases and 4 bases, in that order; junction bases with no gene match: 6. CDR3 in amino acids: CASSPAGQTNQPQHF. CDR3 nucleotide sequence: TGTGCCAGCTCACCGGCGGGACAGACAAATCAGCCCCAGCATTTT.

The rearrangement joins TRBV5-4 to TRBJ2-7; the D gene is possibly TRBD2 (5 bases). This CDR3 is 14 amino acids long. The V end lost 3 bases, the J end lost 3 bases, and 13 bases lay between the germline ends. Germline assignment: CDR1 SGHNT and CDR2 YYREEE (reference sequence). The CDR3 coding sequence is TGTGCCAGCAGCTCTAAACCGGGAAGCTACGAGCAGTACTTC. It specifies CASSSKPGSYEQYF. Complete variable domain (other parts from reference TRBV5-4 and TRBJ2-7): ETGVTQSPTHLIKTRGQQVTLRCSSQSGHNTVSWYQQALGQGPQFIFQYYREEENGRGNFPPRFSGLQFPNYSSELNVNALELDDSALYLCASSSKPGSYEQYFGPGTRLTVT.

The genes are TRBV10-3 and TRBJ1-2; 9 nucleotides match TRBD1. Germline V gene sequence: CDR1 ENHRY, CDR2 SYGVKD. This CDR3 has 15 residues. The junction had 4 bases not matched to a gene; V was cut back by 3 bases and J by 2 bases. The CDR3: CAISDRDRANYGYTF. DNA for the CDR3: TGTGCCATCAGTGATAGGGACAGGGCGAACTATGGCTACACCTTC.

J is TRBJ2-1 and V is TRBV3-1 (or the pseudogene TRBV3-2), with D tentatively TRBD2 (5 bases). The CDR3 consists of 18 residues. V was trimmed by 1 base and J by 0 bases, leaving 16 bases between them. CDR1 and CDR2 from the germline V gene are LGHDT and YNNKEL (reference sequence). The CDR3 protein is CASSQGLGFGSSYNEQFF. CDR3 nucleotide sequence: TGTGCCAGCAGCCAAGGATTGGGTTTTGGGAGCTCCTACAATGAGCAGTTCTTC.

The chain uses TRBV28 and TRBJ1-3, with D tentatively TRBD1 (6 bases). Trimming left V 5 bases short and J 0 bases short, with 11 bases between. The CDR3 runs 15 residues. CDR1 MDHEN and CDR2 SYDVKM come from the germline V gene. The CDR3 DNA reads TGTGCCAGCAGTCAGGGGAGTAGCTCTGGAAACACCATATATTTT. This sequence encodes CASSQGSSSGNTIYF. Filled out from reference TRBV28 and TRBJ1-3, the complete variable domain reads DVKVTQSSRYLVKRTGEKVFLECVQDMDHENMFWYRQDPGLGLRLIYFSYDVKMKEKGDIPEGYSVSREKKERFSLILESASTNQTSMYLCASSQGSSSGNTIYFGEGSWLTVV.

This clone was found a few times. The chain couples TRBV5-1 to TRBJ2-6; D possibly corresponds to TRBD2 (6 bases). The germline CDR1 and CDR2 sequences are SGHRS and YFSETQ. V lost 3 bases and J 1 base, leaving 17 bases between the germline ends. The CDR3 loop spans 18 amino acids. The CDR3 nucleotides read TGCGCCAGCAGCTCCCGGTCGACTAGGGATTCTGGGGCCAACGTCCTGACTTTC. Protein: CASSSRSTRDSGANVLTF.

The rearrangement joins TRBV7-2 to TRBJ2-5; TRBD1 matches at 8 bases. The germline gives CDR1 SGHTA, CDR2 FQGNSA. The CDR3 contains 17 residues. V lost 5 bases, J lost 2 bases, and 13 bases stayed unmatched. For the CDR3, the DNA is TGTGCCAGCAGCGAATACCCTCCCCGGACAGGGCAAGAGACCCAGTACTTC. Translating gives CASSEYPPRTGQETQYF.

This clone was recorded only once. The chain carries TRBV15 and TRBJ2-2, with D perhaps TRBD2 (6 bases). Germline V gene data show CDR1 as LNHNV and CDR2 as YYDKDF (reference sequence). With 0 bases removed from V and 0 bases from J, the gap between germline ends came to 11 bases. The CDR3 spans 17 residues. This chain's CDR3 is CATSRDRASANTGELFF. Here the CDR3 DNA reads TGTGCCACCAGCAGAGATCGGGCTAGCGCGAACACCGGGGAGCTGTTTTTT.

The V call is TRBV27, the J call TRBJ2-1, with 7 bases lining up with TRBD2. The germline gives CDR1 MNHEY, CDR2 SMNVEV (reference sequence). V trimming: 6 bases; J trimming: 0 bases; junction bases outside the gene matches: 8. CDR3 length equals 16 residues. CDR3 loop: CASSLRGGVSYNEQFF. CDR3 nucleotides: TGTGCCAGCAGCTTGCGTGGGGGGGTCTCCTACAATGAGCAGTTCTTC.

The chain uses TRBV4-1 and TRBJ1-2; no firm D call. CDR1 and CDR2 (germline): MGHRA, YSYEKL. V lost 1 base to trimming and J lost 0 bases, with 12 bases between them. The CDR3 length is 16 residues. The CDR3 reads CASSQGSDRANYGYTF. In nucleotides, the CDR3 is TGCGCCAGCAGCCAAGGTAGCGATAGGGCTAACTATGGCTACACCTTC.

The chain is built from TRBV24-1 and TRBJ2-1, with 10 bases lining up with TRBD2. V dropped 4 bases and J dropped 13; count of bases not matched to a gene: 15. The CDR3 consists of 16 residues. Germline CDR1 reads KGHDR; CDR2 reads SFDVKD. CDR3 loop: CATSETGTSERGGQFF. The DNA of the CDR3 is TGTGCCACCAGTGAAACCGGGACTAGCGAACGAGGAGGCCAGTTCTTC.

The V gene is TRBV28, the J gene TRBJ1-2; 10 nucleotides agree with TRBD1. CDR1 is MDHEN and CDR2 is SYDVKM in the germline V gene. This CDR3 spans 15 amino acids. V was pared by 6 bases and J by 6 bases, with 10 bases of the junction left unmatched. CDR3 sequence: CASSPLRQGADGYTF. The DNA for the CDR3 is TGTGCCAGCAGCCCCTTGAGACAGGGGGCTGATGGCTACACCTTC.

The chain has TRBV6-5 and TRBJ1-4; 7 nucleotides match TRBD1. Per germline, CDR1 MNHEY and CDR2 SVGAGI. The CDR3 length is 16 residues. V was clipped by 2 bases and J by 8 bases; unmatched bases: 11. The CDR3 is CASSYGQGDSREKLFF. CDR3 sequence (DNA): TGTGCCAGCAGTTACGGTCAGGGGGATTCAAGAGAAAAACTGTTTTTT.

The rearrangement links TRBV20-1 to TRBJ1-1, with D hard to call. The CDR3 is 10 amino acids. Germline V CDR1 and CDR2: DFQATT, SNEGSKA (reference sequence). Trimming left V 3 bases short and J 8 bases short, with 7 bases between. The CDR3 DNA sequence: TGCAGTGCTAGTAGCCACGAAGCTTTCTTT. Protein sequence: CSASSHEAFF.

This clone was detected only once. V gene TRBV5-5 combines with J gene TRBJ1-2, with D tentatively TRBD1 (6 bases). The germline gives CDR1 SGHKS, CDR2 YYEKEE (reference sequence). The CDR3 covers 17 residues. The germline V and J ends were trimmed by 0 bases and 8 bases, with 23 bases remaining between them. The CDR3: CASSLETGGGSNFGYTF. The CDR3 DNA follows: TGTGCCAGCAGCTTGGAGACAGGTGGTGGCTCTAATTTCGGCTACACCTTC.

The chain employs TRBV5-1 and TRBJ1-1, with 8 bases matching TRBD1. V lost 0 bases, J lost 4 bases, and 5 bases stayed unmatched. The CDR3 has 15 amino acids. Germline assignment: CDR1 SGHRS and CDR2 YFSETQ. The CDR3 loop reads CASSLEAGGRTEAFF. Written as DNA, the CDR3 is TGCGCCAGCAGCTTGGAGGCAGGGGGCCGCACTGAAGCTTTCTTT.

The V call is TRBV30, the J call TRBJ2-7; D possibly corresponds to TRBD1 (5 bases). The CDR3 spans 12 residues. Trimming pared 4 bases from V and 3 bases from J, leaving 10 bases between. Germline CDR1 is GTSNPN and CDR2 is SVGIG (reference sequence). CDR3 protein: CAWNAGIYEQYF. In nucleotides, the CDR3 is TGTGCCTGGAACGCAGGGATCTACGAGCAGTACTTC.

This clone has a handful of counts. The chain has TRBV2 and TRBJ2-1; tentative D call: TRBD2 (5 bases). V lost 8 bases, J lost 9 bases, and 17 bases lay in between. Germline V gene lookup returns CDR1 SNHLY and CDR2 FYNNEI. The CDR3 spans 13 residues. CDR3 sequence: CASLEAISGEQFF. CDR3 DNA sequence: TGTGCCAGCCTGGAGGCTATTTCGGGTGAGCAGTTCTTC.

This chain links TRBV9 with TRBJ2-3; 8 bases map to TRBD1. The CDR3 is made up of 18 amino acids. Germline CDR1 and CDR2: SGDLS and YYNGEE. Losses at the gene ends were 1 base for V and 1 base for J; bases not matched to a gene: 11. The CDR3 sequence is CASSVNRAGQGRTDTQYF. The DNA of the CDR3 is TGTGCCAGCAGCGTAAATCGAGCAGGACAGGGCCGCACAGATACGCAGTATTTT.

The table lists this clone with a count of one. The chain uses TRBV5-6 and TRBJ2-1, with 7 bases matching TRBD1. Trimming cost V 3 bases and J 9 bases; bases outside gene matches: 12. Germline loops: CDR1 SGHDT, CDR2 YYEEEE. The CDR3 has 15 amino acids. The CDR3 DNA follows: TGTGCCAGCAGCTCTGACAGGGTATGGTTCGGTGAGCAGTTCTTC. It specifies CASSSDRVWFGEQFF. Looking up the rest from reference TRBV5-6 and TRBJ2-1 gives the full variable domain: DAGVTQSPTHLIKTRGQQVTLRCSPKSGHDTVSWYQQALGQGPQFIFQYYEEEERQRGNFPDRFSGHQFPNYSSELNVNALLLGDSALYLCASSSDRVWFGEQFFGPGTRLTVL.

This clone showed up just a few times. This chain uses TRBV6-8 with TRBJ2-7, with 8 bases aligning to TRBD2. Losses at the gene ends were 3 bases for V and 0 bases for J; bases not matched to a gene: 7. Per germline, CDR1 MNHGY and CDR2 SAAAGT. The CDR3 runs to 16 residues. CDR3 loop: CASSYGTSGFSYEQYF. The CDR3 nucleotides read TGTGCCAGCAGTTATGGAACTAGCGGTTTCTCCTACGAGCAGTACTTC.

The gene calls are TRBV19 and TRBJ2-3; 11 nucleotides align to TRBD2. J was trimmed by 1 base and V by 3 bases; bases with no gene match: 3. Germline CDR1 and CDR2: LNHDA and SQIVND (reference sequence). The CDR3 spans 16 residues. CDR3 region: CASSMFSGGGTDTQYF. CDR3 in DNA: TGTGCCAGTAGTATGTTTAGCGGGGGGGGCACAGATACGCAGTATTTT.

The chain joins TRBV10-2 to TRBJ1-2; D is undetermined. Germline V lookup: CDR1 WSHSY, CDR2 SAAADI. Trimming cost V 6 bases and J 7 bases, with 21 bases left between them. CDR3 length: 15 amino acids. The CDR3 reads CASSNQEDPFIGYTF. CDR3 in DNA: TGCGCCAGCAGCAACCAAGAGGATCCCTTTATTGGCTACACCTTC.

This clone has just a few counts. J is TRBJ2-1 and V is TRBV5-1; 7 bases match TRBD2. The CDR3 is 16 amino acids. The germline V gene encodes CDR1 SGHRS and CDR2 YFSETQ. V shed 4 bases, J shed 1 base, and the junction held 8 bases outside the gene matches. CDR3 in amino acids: CASSKTGTTSYNEQFF. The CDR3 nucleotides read TGCGCCAGCAGCAAGACCGGGACTACTTCCTACAATGAGCAGTTCTTC.